A single sample is the source of the 6 T cell receptor beta chains below, sequenced in a study of blood T cell repertoires in COVID-19. Profiling relied on immunoSEQ multiplex PCR, and the TCRdb table lists in-frame clones only, not all of them. The sample has approximately 270,000 clones; around 90% are singletons. Sequenced input: peripheral blood. All receptors come from a man in his late teens or twenties with active or convalescent COVID-19.

The chain couples TRBV3-1 (or the pseudogene TRBV3-2) to TRBJ1-5; D is possibly TRBD1 (6 bases). CDR1 is LGHDT, CDR2 YNNKEL, per germline (reference sequence). The CDR3 extends over 14 amino acids. Trimming pared 4 bases from V and 9 bases from J, leaving 16 bases between. The CDR3 nucleotides read TGTGCCAGCAGCCGGGACACCGTAGCGGGGCCCCAGCATTTT. This encodes CASSRDTVAGPQHF.

This chain connects TRBV6-2 or TRBV6-3 to TRBJ1-5, with TRBD1 matching 8 bases. V was clipped by 1 base and J by 2 bases; unmatched bases: 10. Germline lookup yields CDR1 MNHEY and CDR2 SVGEGT. This CDR3 comprises 18 residues. The CDR3 DNA reads TGTGCCAGCAGTTACTACTGGACCGAGACAGGGGGCAATCAGCCCCAGCATTTT. It specifies CASSYYWTETGGNQPQHF.

V is TRBV9 and J is TRBJ2-5; 10 positions agree with TRBD1. The junction had 4 bases not matched to a gene; V was cut back by 4 bases and J by 4 bases. The V gene's germline CDR1 is SGDLS and CDR2 YYNGEE. CDR3 size: 14 residues. The CDR3 region has the DNA TGTGCCAGCAGCATGGGACAGGGGTTAGAGACCCAGTACTTC. Translating it yields CASSMGQGLETQYF.

The rearrangement uses TRBV25-1 and TRBJ2-3; a possible D gene is TRBD2 (6 bases). The CDR3 has 17 amino acids. The germline V gene encodes CDR1 MGHDK and CDR2 SYGVNS. V lost 7 bases and J lost 0, with 20 bases in between. The DNA of the CDR3 is TGTGCCAGCAAGTCGGAAGTAGCGGCAAAGAGCACAGATACGCAGTATTTT. This encodes CASKSEVAAKSTDTQYF.

This chain joins TRBV5-1 and TRBJ2-3; 7 bases match TRBD2. The CDR3 is 15 residues long. Germline trimming cut 5 bases from V and 2 bases from J; bases unmatched to any gene: 8. Germline CDR1 is SGHRS and CDR2 is YFSETQ. The CDR3 sequence: CASRNSGAPTDTQYF. In DNA form, the CDR3 reads TGCGCCAGCAGGAACAGCGGGGCCCCCACAGATACGCAGTATTTT.

A few counts support this clone. The rearrangement joins TRBV2 to TRBJ1-6; TRBD1 agrees at 7 bases. From germline, CDR1 is SNHLY and CDR2 FYNNEI. Trimming cost V 6 bases and J 4 bases; bases outside gene matches: 3. This CDR3 is built from 14 residues. The CDR3 sequence is CASRGGAYNSPLHF. The CDR3 DNA is TGTGCCAGCAGAGGGGGCGCTTATAATTCACCCCTCCACTTT.